This T cell receptor beta chain was recorded in a study of T cells in localized non-small cell lung cancer. Data came from immunoSEQ multiplex PCR; TCRdb stores just in-frame clones and leaves some out. The table shows some 15,000 clones, with roughly 85% occurring only once. This clone was recorded only once. Its cognate antigen is unknown. Germline V CDR1 and CDR2: LGHNA, YNFKEQ. The CDR3 is made up of 12 amino acids. V gave up 5 bases and J gave up 6 bases; unmatched junction bases: 1. General study points: In adjacent lung appeared a median 57 of the top 100 tumor clones.

The V call is TRBV4-2, the J call TRBJ2-1; 7 bases fit TRBD1. The sequences come from peripheral blood, collected before any cancer treatment. This clonotype was obtained from an older female donor with stage I squamous cell lung carcinoma. The CDR3 loop is CASSRQGNEQFF. CDR3 nucleotide sequence: TGTGCCAGCAGCAGACAGGGCAATGAGCAGTTCTTC.